The rows below give T cell receptor beta chains drawn from one sample of a study of blood T cell repertoires in COVID-19. Profiled with immunoSEQ multiplex PCR; TCRdb holds only in-frame clones, not every one. The sample lists over 150,000 clones, around 84% occurring once. The sample consisted of peripheral blood. The receptors stem from a man older than 75 with acute or convalescent COVID-19. Each CDR3 is given with its conserved first and last residue.

v_gene	CDR3aa
TRBV30	CAWRRGLRETQYF
TRBV19	CASRGSWSGNTEAFF
TRBV19	CASSIVLRISYNEQFF
TRBV5-1	CASRQTTIYGYTF
TRBV5-4	CASSPGLAGADTQYF
TRBV6-5	CASRGQGAGDTEAFF
TRBV7-9	CASSPSLGGLNGYTF
TRBV7-6	CASSLIQNTEAFF
TRBV21-1	CASSKVTGKGPGNTIYF
TRBV3-1/TRBV3-2	CASSQEFPLSSYNSPLHF
TRBV2	CASNIPSGGASDTQYF
TRBV19	CASSIGASSGNTIYF
TRBV29-1	CSYSGTTHTGELFF